This note documents a single T cell receptor beta chain sequence. The record originates from a study of blood T cell repertoires in COVID-19. Study-level background: In each case, the material was cDNA or gDNA derived from T cells, B-cell-depleted T cells, or PBMCs.

V lost 1 base and J 3 bases, leaving 7 bases between the germline ends. This CDR3 has 14 amino acids. Germline V gene lookup returns CDR1 SGHAT and CDR2 FQNNGV. TCRdb's copy holds only in-frame clones and misses some; the assay was immunoSEQ multiplex PCR. The data contain roughly 53,000 clones, 70% to 85% of them singletons. The chain joins TRBV11-2 to TRBJ2-4; a possible D gene is TRBD2 (5 bases). The receptor comes from a human donor in a cohort sampled during active COVID-19. Sequencing used peripheral blood. CDR3 amino acids: CASSLAGNKNIQYF. CDR3 coding DNA: TGTGCCAGCAGCTTAGCGGGGAACAAAAACATTCAGTACTTC.